Here is one TCR beta chain with its context. The antigen is not known. This entry belongs to a study of T cells after yellow fever vaccination. This CDR3 spans 17 amino acids. In germline, CDR1 is MGHRA, CDR2 YSYEKL. The V and J ends lost 3 bases and 6 bases, in that order; junction bases with no gene match: 11. Study observations and caveats: Abundant bulk-derived clonotypes could contaminate FACS-sorted repertoires. Post-booster repertoires contained most primary-vaccination clones again (roughly 96% CD4, around 88% CD8).

MiXCR, applied by TCRdb to the 5' RACE reads, yields one record per CDR3 protein. Among a few hundred thousand distinct CDR3 sequences listed, about 17% were seen once. The clonotype was recovered from a young man who received the YFV17D yellow fever vaccine. The rearrangement joins TRBV4-1 to TRBJ2-2; 9 nucleotides agree with TRBD1. Specimen: PBMCs, collected 5 days after the first yellow fever vaccination. For the CDR3, the DNA is TGCGCCAGCAGCCAGGGGGTTGGACAGGGGAGGTCCGGGGAGCTGTTTTTT. Translating gives CASSQGVGQGRSGELFF.